The clone carrying this TCR beta chain was seen many times. Its antigen remains unidentified. The study based diagnoses on clinical symptoms, serum thyroxine and TRAb, thyroid ultrasound and orbital computed tomography. RNA transcripts were the template for amplifying TCR beta CDR3 regions. Researchers ran a first-round RT-PCR on the TCR CDR3 using the HTBI primer set. TCRdb ran MiXCR on the multiplex PCR reads and lists one entry per CDR3 protein. This sample has a few hundred thousand distinct CDR3 sequences; roughly 20% occur once, and the top ten carry 26%. The CDR3 loop spans 13 amino acids. Trimming shortened V by 8 bases and J by 4 bases, and 14 bases separated the two germline ends. Germline values: CDR1 MDHEN, CDR2 SYDVKM. The data are from a study of T cells in Graves' hyperthyroidism and ophthalmopathy. The study's findings and limits: Model-based prediction identified ophthalmopathy a median around 6.5 months prior to its onset.

This receptor was identified in a man between 18 and 35 years old with Graves' hyperthyroidism. This chain links TRBV28 with TRBJ1-1; the D is unclear. Sequencing was performed on blood. The CDR3 sequence is CASRPLWITEAFF. The CDR3 DNA reads as TGTGCCAGCCGTCCCCTGTGGATCACTGAAGCTTTCTTT.